Listed below are T cell receptor beta chains from one sample, sequenced in a study of T-cell memory formation after mild COVID-19. MiXCR was run by TCRdb on the 5' RACE reads, yielding one entry per CDR3 protein. The data show about 200,000 distinct CDR3 sequences, 9% to 10% seen once. The sample taken for sequencing was PBMCs or a T cell subset sorted from them (not recorded which). The receptors were gathered from a young man who had mild COVID-19 (a few samples of this study predate the infection). Cell type and time point are not known. Each CDR3 is given with its conserved first and last residue.

cdr3_aa,j_call,v_call
CASSQEVVGSSGANVLTF,TRBJ2-6,TRBV4-2
CASSLGGDPTSETQYF,TRBJ2-5,TRBV5-1
CASSLGQAGPIEQFF,TRBJ2-1,TRBV12-3/TRBV12-4
CASSITGSSGNTIYF,TRBJ1-3,TRBV2
CASRPYSVPLSNQPQHF,TRBJ1-5,TRBV6-5
CSAPSVRGLQGKDTQYF,TRBJ2-3,TRBV20-1
CASSYSDRFEQYF,TRBJ2-7,TRBV6-5
CASSGGGGAPVKLFF,TRBJ1-4,TRBV6-1
CASTDRVEGYTF,TRBJ1-2,TRBV3-1
CASGGSGADLNNEQFF,TRBJ2-1,TRBV4-1
CASSFEPHSFGETQYF,TRBJ2-5,TRBV7-2
CASSRYGAGELFF,TRBJ2-2,TRBV3-1
CASSQDRASGECF,TRBJ2-5,TRBV4-1
CASRLEGNQPQHF,TRBJ1-5,TRBV6-5
CASSYNQETQYF,TRBJ2-5,TRBV6-2/TRBV6-3
CASSQVGGTGELFF,TRBJ2-2,TRBV3-1
CASSRLPWTTKDSPLHF,TRBJ1-6,TRBV6-2/TRBV6-3